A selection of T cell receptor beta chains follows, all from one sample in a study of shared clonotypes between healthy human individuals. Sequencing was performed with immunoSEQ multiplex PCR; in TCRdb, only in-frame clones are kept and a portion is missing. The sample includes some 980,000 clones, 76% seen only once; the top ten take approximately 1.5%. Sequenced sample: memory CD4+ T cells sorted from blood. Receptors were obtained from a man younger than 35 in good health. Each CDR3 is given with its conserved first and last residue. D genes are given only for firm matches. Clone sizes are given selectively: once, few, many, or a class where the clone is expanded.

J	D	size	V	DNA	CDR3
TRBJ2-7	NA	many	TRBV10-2	TGCGCCAGCAGTGGGGGCCCCCCTTACGAGCAGTACTTC	CASSGGPPYEQYF
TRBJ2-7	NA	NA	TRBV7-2	TGTGCCAGCCGAGCCCGAGTACTAGGTTCCTACGAGCAGTACTTC	CASRARVLGSYEQYF
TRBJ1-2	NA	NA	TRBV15	TGTGCCACCAGCTCGCTCGACCGGGGATGGGGAGGCGGCTACACCTTC	CATSSLDRGWGGGYTF
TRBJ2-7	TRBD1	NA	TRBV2	TGTGCCAGCAGTGAAGAACGACAGGGCAGGTACTTC	CASSEERQGRYF
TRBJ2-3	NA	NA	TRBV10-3	TGTGCCATCAGTGAGTCTCAGGGGCCAGATACGCAGTATTTT	CAISESQGPDTQYF
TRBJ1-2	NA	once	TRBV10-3	TGTGCCATCAGTGAGTCTGGGGCGGGGGACTATGGCTACACCTTC	CAISESGAGDYGYTF
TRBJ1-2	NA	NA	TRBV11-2	TGTGCCAGCAGCCCCTTCTCCTATGAGAACTATGGCTACACCTTC	CASSPFSYENYGYTF
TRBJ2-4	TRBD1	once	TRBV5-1	TGCGCCAGCAGCCCTCAGGGGGCAGGAGCCAAAAACATTCAGTACTTC	CASSPQGAGAKNIQYF
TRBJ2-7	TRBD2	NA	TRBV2	TGTGCCAGCAGCATCACTAGCGGGAGGGCCCTCGACGAGCAGTACTTC	CASSITSGRALDEQYF
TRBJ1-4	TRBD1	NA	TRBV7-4	TGTGCCAGCAGCTTAGGGACAGGGGTTGAAAAACTGTTTTTT	CASSLGTGVEKLFF
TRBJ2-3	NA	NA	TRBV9	TGTGCCAGCAGCGTAGGACCCCCGCCAGATACGCAGTATTTT	CASSVGPPPDTQYF
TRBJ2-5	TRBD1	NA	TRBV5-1	TGCGCCAGCAGCGAGCAGGGGGCTTCAGAGACCCAGTACTTC	CASSEQGASETQYF
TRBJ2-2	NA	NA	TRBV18	TGTGCCAGCTCACCAAAGGAACCGGGGCCTACGAACACCGGGGAGCTGTTTTTT	CASSPKEPGPTNTGELFF
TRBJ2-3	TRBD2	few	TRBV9	TGTGCCAGCAGCGTTGGGAGGGACTCAGATACGCAGTATTTT	CASSVGRDSDTQYF
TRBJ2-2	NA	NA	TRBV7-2	TGTGCCAGCAGCTTAGGTGGGGTCACCGGGGAGCTGTTTTTT	CASSLGGVTGELFF
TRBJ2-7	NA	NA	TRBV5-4	TGTGCCAGCAGCTTGGAGGCAGTGCAGTACTTC	CASSLEAVQYF
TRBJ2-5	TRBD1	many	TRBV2	TGTGCCACCGGGACAGGGTGGGAGACCCAGTACTTC	CATGTGWETQYF
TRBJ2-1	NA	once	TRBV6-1	TGTGCCAGCAGGTATGGGGGGCCATTGACCAATGAGCAGTTCTTC	CASRYGGPLTNEQFF
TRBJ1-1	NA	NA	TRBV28	TGTGCCAGCACCACCGGGGGGGCTCGGAACACTGAAGCTTTCTTT	CASTTGGARNTEAFF
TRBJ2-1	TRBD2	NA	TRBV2	TGTGCCAGCAGTGCGGCAGTCGCCGGATCTAGCGGTGCCTACAATGAGCAGTTCTTC	CASSAAVAGSSGAYNEQFF
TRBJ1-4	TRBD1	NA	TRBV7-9	TGTGCCAGCAGCGCCTTGGGACAGAAGAATGAAAAACTGTTTTTT	CASSALGQKNEKLFF
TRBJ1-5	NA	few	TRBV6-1	TGTGCCAGCAGTGAAGGGTGGGGAAATCAGCCCCAGCATTTT	CASSEGWGNQPQHF
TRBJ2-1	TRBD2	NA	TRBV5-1	TGCGCCAGCAGCCCGAGCGGGAGGGCGAGGAATGAGCAGTTCTTC	CASSPSGRARNEQFF
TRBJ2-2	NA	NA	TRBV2	TGTGCCAGCAAGGGGGGAGTGCACCACGGGGAGCTGTTTTTT	CASKGGVHHGELFF
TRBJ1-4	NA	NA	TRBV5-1	TGCGCCAGCAGCCCCGGGGAGGCTAGAGCTAATGAAAAACTGTTTTTT	CASSPGEARANEKLFF
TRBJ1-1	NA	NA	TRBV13	TGTGCCAGCAGCTTAGAGGGCCGGCAGAACACTGAAGCTTTCTTT	CASSLEGRQNTEAFF
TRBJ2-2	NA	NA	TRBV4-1	TGCGCCAGCAGCCAAGAGAATGGGGTCACCGGGGAGCTGTTTTTT	CASSQENGVTGELFF
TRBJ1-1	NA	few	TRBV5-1	TGCGCCAGCAGCCCCGGTCCGGGGAACACTGAAGCTTTCTTT	CASSPGPGNTEAFF
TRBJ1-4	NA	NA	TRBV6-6	TGTGCCAGCAGTCACGGGACGACGGCGTTTTTT	CASSHGTTAFF
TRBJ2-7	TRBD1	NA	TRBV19	TGTGCCAGTAGTATTTCCGGGACAGGGATCCACGAGCAGTACTTC	CASSISGTGIHEQYF
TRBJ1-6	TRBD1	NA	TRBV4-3	TGCGCCAGCAGCCCCGGGACAGGGTATAATTCACCCCTCCACTTT	CASSPGTGYNSPLHF
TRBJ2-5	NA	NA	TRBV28	TGTGCCAGCAGTTTATTAGGGGAGACCCAGTACTTC	CASSLLGETQYF
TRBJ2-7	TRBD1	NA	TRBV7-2	TGTGCCAGCAGCCGGGACAGGGGTCCCCACTACGAGCAGTACTTC	CASSRDRGPHYEQYF
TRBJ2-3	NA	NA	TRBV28	TGTGCCAGCAGTCCCCGACCAACAGATACGCAGTATTTT	CASSPRPTDTQYF
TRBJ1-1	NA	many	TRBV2	TGTGCCAGCAGTGAAGCGTTTAATTCGGGGATCACTGAAGCTTTCTTT	CASSEAFNSGITEAFF
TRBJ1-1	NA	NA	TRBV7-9	TGTGCCAGCAGCTTAACTGGTCAGGGGCTGGGCACTGAAGCTTTCTTT	CASSLTGQGLGTEAFF
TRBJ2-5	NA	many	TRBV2	TGTGCCAGCAGGGGGGAAGTGGAGACCCAGTACTTC	CASRGEVETQYF
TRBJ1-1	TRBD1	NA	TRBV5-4	TGTGCCAGCAGCTCAGAGGGACAGGGAAGTACTGAAGCTTTCTTT	CASSSEGQGSTEAFF
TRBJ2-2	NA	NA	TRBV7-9	TGTGCCAGCAGCTTATTTATGGCTCGGGGGCTGTCGAACACCGGGGAGCTGTTTTTT	CASSLFMARGLSNTGELFF
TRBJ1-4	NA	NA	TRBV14	TGTGCCAGCAGCCAGGACATGTTTGAAAAACTGTTTTTT	CASSQDMFEKLFF
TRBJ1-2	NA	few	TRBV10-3	TGTGCCATCAGTGAGTCGAGTACGATGAGTGGCTACACCTTC	CAISESSTMSGYTF
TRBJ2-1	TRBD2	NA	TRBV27	TGTGCCAGCAGTTTCGTCGGTGGGACTAGTAGCAATGAGCAGTTCTTC	CASSFVGGTSSNEQFF
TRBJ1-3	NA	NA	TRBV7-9	TGTGCCAGCAGCTTAGTAGGGTCCGGAAACACCATATATTTT	CASSLVGSGNTIYF
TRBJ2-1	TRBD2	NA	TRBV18	TGTGCCAGCTCACCACCGGGTCTAGCGGGCCCTAGGGGGAATGAGCAGTTCTTC	CASSPPGLAGPRGNEQFF
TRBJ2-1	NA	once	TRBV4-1	TGCGCCAGCAGTCAGACCCCCGGGATCGACAATGAGCAGTTCTTC	CASSQTPGIDNEQFF
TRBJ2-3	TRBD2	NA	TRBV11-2	TGTGCCAGCAGCCCCTCCCTGGGATTATCGGGGGGGCCTAGAGATACGCAGTATTTT	CASSPSLGLSGGPRDTQYF
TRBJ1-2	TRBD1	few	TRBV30	TGTGCCTGGAGTCTCCCGACAGGGGGAAATGGCTACACCTTC	CAWSLPTGGNGYTF
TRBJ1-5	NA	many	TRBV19	TGTGCCAGTAGTATCCAGAAATCTCAGCCCCAGCATTTT	CASSIQKSQPQHF
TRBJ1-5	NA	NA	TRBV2	TGTGCCAGCATCCTGGACAGCAATCAGCCCCAGCATTTT	CASILDSNQPQHF
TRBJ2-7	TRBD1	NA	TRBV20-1	TGCAGTGCCCGACAGGGGCACGAGCAGTACTTC	CSARQGHEQYF
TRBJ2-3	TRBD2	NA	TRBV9	TGTGCCAGCACCCTTTCGGGAGGAGTCACAGATACGCAGTATTTT	CASTLSGGVTDTQYF
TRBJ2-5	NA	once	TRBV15	TGTGCCACCAGCAGAGTTGACGGGGTAGAGACCCAGTACTTC	CATSRVDGVETQYF
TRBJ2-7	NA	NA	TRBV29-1	TGCAGCGTCCTCCGGGACGGAGGCTACGAGCAGTACTTC	CSVLRDGGYEQYF